The sequence of this T cell receptor (beta chain) was determined in a study of PD-L1 blockade in urothelial cancer. Across the whole study: Patients' prior chemotherapy regimens numbered 0 to 3. Blood analyses occurred 3 weeks (second dose) and 6 weeks post treatment start.

This clone was picked up one time. The authors spiked synthetic TCR analog templates into each PCR. Profiled with immunoSEQ multiplex PCR; TCRdb holds only in-frame clones, not every one. The sample has more than 45,000 clones, roughly four fifths seen once; the top ten hold roughly 1.7%. Documented time point: pretreatment peripheral blood. V trimming: 1 base; J trimming: 0 bases; junction bases outside the gene matches: 0. This CDR3 comprises 15 residues. Germline values: CDR1 MRHNA, CDR2 SNTAGT. The chain couples TRBV6-4 to TRBJ2-3; 8 bases fit TRBD2. This sequence was found in a middle-aged man with urothelial cancer. The sample was PBMCs, taken around atezolizumab (anti-PD-L1) treatment. The CDR3 here is CASSDLAGSTDTQYF. In DNA, the CDR3 is TGTGCCAGCAGTGACTTAGCGGGAAGCACAGATACGCAGTATTTT.